This T cell receptor (beta chain) was found in a study of T cell responses to AZD1222 COVID-19 vaccine. Only in-frame clones appear in the TCRdb table, and some are missing; sequencing was by immunoSEQ multiplex PCR. The sample shows 120,000 or so clones, about 90% of them seen only once. A word on this clone: The antigen is unknown.

Points from the study as a whole: Across spike, vaccine-associated CD4 TCRs were found, dominant at 160-218 and 743-854. At study baseline, merely more than 5 AZD1222 recipients were seropositive. After the peak T cell response, and only then, were repertoires sampled.

The CDR3 is made up of 16 amino acids. CDR1 and CDR2 (germline): KGHSH, LQKENI. J was trimmed by 1 base and V by 3 bases; bases with no gene match: 5. The source of this sequence is an adult in good health. This chain joins TRBV18 and TRBJ2-2, with 7 bases identical to TRBD1. Material: peripheral blood, obtained on day 0 of AZD1222 vaccination. CDR3 bases: TGTGCCAGCTCACCCCGCAGGGGGAGGAACACCGGGGAGCTGTTTTTT. It is translated as CASSPRRGRNTGELFF.